This T cell receptor beta chain was sequenced for a study of regulatory T cells in long-lasting Graves disease. On this clonotype itself: Its specificity is not known.

According to the study, TCR beta libraries were built with iRepertoire HTBI primers and CDR3-region Arm-PCR. TCRdb reprocessed the multiplex PCR reads with MiXCR, giving one entry per CDR3 protein. This table holds hundreds of thousands of distinct CDR3 sequences, 13% found once. Overall study results and limits: Whereas about a thousand public clonotypes were shared by new patients, persistent patients shared more, at roughly 3,000.

Time point meaning: newly diagnosed GD, antithyroid drugs for less than 3 months. TCR sequences were obtained from RNA taken from PBMCs. The sample also formed part of further work on T cells in Graves' hyperthyroidism and ophthalmopathy.

This TCR came from a man aged 30 to 39 with Graves disease. This material consisted of peripheral blood mononuclear cells (PBMCs), taken at new diagnosis, from a patient treated with antithyroid drugs.

Here the CDR3 reads CAIGTAYEQYF. As DNA, the CDR3 is TGTGCCATCGGGACCGCCTACGAGCAGTACTTC. The chain couples TRBV10-3 to TRBJ2-7; D tentatively fits TRBD1 or TRBD2 (5 bases each). Trimming left V 8 bases short and J 2 bases short, with 7 bases between. Germline V gene data show CDR1 as ENHRY and CDR2 as SYGVKD. The CDR3 is made up of 11 amino acids.